These T cell receptor beta chains were read from a single sample in a study of control samples from healthy donors and cancer patients. Assay: immunoSEQ multiplex PCR; the TCRdb copy retains only in-frame clones and omits some. The sample has some 150,000 clones, roughly 91% seen once. Sequenced input: blood. Source of these receptors: a woman younger than 45 in good health. Both conserved end residues are part of each CDR3. A D gene is named only where the DNA matches it firmly. Size values are once, few and many counts, or a class for expanded clones, and some rows have none.

j_call | d_call | clone_size | v_call | cdr3_aa | cdr3_nt
TRBJ1-2 | NA | NA | TRBV4-1 | CASSQGKGGGYGYTF | TGCGCCAGCAGCCAAGGGAAGGGAGGGGGCTATGGCTACACCTTC
TRBJ2-2 | TRBD1 | NA | TRBV19 | CASPGQGKVGDRGAVF | TGTGCCAGCCCGGGACAGGGGAAAGTTGGGGACCGGGGAGCTGTTTTT
TRBJ2-1 | NA | NA | TRBV12-3/TRBV12-4 | CASSLAGNEQFF | TGTGCCAGCAGTTTAGCCGGGAATGAGCAGTTCTTC
TRBJ1-2 | NA | NA | TRBV14 | CASSQGWGPNYGYTF | TGTGCCAGCAGCCAAGGGTGGGGCCCTAACTATGGCTACACCTTC
TRBJ2-5 | NA | NA | TRBV4-1 | CASSQAGVETQYF | TGCGCCAGCAGCCAAGCGGGTGTAGAGACCCAGTACTTC
TRBJ2-7 | TRBD2 | NA | TRBV5-6 | CASRISGRYEQYF | TGTGCCAGCAGGATTAGCGGGAGATACGAGCAGTACTTC
TRBJ1-1 | TRBD1 | NA | TRBV2 | CASRQGRYTEAFF | TGTGCCAGTAGACAGGGGAGATACACTGAAGCTTTCTTT
TRBJ2-1 | TRBD2 | few | TRBV6-4 | CASSGLAGGSYNEQFF | TGTGCCAGCAGTGGCCTAGCGGGAGGCTCCTACAATGAGCAGTTCTTC
TRBJ2-2 | TRBD2 | NA | TRBV19 | CAIRETSGTGELFF | TGTGCCATCCGGGAGACTAGCGGTACCGGGGAGCTGTTTTTT
TRBJ2-5 | TRBD2 | NA | TRBV13 | CASSLTSGGAGETQYF | TGTGCCAGCAGCTTGACTAGCGGGGGGGCGGGAGAGACCCAGTACTTC
TRBJ1-2 | NA | NA | TRBV6-5 | CASRRAGSNYGYTF | TGTGCCAGCAGGCGGGCGGGATCGAACTATGGCTACACCTTC
TRBJ1-3 | NA | few | TRBV6-1 | CASSEGGRLGNTIYF | TGTGCCAGCAGTGAAGGAGGGAGGCTCGGAAACACCATATATTTT
TRBJ2-2 | NA | NA | TRBV9 | CASSVYTGELFF | TGTGCCAGCAGCGTGTACACCGGGGAGCTGTTTTTT
TRBJ2-3 | TRBD1 | NA | TRBV29-1 | CSAGTGGGDTQYF | TGCAGCGCCGGGACAGGGGGAGGAGATACGCAGTATTTT
TRBJ2-2 | TRBD1 | NA | TRBV29-1 | CSVGDRGQAGELFF | TGCAGCGTAGGGGACAGGGGGCAGGCCGGGGAGCTGTTTTTT
TRBJ1-3 | NA | NA | TRBV7-9 | CASSTGSSSGNTIYF | TGTGCCAGCAGCACCGGATCATCCTCTGGAAACACCATATATTTT
TRBJ2-5 | TRBD2 | NA | TRBV5-1 | CASSTGLAAQETQYF | TGCGCCAGCAGCACCGGACTAGCGGCCCAAGAGACCCAGTACTTC
TRBJ2-1 | NA | NA | TRBV19 | CASSILSGNYNEQFF | TGTGCCAGTAGTATTTTGTCAGGAAACTACAATGAGCAGTTCTTC
TRBJ1-6 | TRBD1 | NA | TRBV2 | CASSGQGSFSPLHF | TGTGCCAGCAGTGGACAGGGGAGTTTTTCACCCCTCCACTTT
TRBJ1-5 | TRBD1 | NA | TRBV7-2 | CASSLDRGQEQPQHF | TGTGCCAGCAGCTTAGACAGGGGGCAGGAACAGCCCCAGCATTTT
TRBJ2-5 | TRBD1 | NA | TRBV9 | CASSPPGTGETQYF | TGTGCCAGCAGCCCCCCCGGGACAGGGGAGACCCAGTACTTC
TRBJ2-3 | TRBD1 | NA | TRBV28 | CASSFPGGSDTQYF | TGTGCCAGCAGTTTCCCAGGGGGCTCAGATACGCAGTATTTT
TRBJ1-1 | TRBD1 | NA | TRBV7-9 | CASSRGLTEAFF | TGTGCCAGCAGCAGGGGGCTCACTGAAGCTTTCTTT
TRBJ1-1 | NA | NA | TRBV5-1 | CASSRTVNTEAFF | TGCGCCAGCAGCCGGACGGTGAACACTGAAGCTTTCTTT
TRBJ2-7 | NA | NA | TRBV5-6 | CASSLVGGPNYEQYF | TGTGCCAGCAGCTTGGTTGGCGGCCCCAACTACGAGCAGTACTTC
TRBJ2-3 | NA | NA | TRBV30 | CAWTGWGTDTQYF | TGTGCCTGGACAGGGTGGGGTACAGATACGCAGTATTTT
TRBJ1-2 | NA | NA | TRBV2 | CASSESGGLGYYGYTF | TGTGCCAGCAGTGAGAGTGGGGGGCTAGGGTACTATGGCTACACCTTC
TRBJ2-5 | TRBD2 | NA | TRBV5-6 | CASSLSGGRETQYF | TGTGCCAGCAGCTTGAGCGGGGGGAGGGAGACCCAGTACTTC
TRBJ1-1 | NA | NA | TRBV6-5 | CASSIPGTVNTEAFF | TGTGCCAGCAGTATCCCCGGGACGGTGAACACTGAAGCTTTCTTT
TRBJ1-1 | NA | NA | TRBV6-5 | CASSTGTLNTEAFF | TGTGCCAGCAGTACCGGGACACTGAACACTGAAGCTTTCTTT
TRBJ1-3 | TRBD1 | NA | TRBV15 | CATSRKGQGAGNTIYF | TGTGCCACCAGCAGGAAAGGACAGGGGGCTGGAAACACCATATATTTT
TRBJ2-1 | NA | NA | TRBV7-2 | CASSFGRSSYNEQFF | TGTGCCAGCAGCTTCGGCAGGAGCTCCTACAATGAGCAGTTCTTC
TRBJ2-5 | NA | few | TRBV13 | CASRGPQETQYF | TGTGCCAGCAGGGGGCCCCAAGAGACCCAGTACTTC
TRBJ2-5 | NA | NA | TRBV12-3/TRBV12-4 | CASRSTGQETQYF | TGTGCCAGCAGATCCACAGGGCAAGAGACCCAGTACTTC
TRBJ2-7 | TRBD2 | NA | TRBV19 | CASSITLAGGNEQYF | TGTGCCAGTAGTATAACACTAGCGGGGGGGAACGAGCAGTACTTC
TRBJ2-3 | NA | NA | TRBV13 | CASSRRDLDTQYF | TGTGCCAGCAGCCGGCGGGATTTAGATACGCAGTATTTT
TRBJ1-4 | TRBD1 | once | TRBV15 | CATSRGITGGEKLFF | TGTGCCACCAGCAGGGGTATTACAGGGGGGGAAAAACTGTTTTTT